This TCR beta chain was sequenced for a study of T cell repertoires and HLA-DP antigens. Background on the study: Donor ages ranged from 18-to-29 to 60-to-69; two men, one woman.

TCRdb keeps only in-frame clones here, not all; method: immunoSEQ multiplex PCR. Here the sample spans tens of thousands of clones, about 82% being singletons. The junction had 5 bases not matched to a gene; V was cut back by 2 bases and J by 8 bases. This CDR3 is 14 amino acids long. Germline V gives CDR1 WSHSY, CDR2 SAAADI. Details on this clone: Its antigen is currently unknown.

Study results and caveats: Previously undetected clones averaged around 40% and 50% against the two alleles respectively.

The clonotype originates from a man in his sixties in good health and CMV-seronegative. Specimen: CD4+ T cells from PBMCs. This chain connects TRBV10-2 to TRBJ2-1; 8 positions agree with TRBD2. The CDR3, as DNA: TGCGCCAGCAGTGAGGGGCCGGGGGGGCATGAGCAGTTCTTC. Translating gives CASSEGPGGHEQFF.